These T cell receptor beta chains were read from a single sample in a study of cytomegalovirus exposure and HLA in healthy donors. Profiling relied on immunoSEQ multiplex PCR, and the TCRdb table lists in-frame clones only, not all of them. This table has approximately 140,000 clones, 70% to 90% appearing once. Sequenced: PBMCs. The receptor set was obtained from a woman aged 18-35 years in good health and CMV-seropositive. CDR3s leave out the opening cysteine and the closing phenylalanine or tryptophan.

length: 11; V: TRBV29-1; J: TRBJ2-7; CDR3: SVEEDRPYEQY
length: 13; V: TRBV2; J: TRBJ1-4; CDR3: ASLYRGATNEKLF
length: 13; V: TRBV5-5; J: TRBJ1-2; CDR3: ASSPGHRANYGYT
length: 12; V: TRBV5-1; J: TRBJ2-5; CDR3: ASSLRLAEETQY
length: 10; V: TRBV6-5; J: TRBJ1-6; CDR3: ASGPGNSPLH
length: 10; V: TRBV28; J: TRBJ1-4; CDR3: ATGATNEKLF
length: 11; V: TRBV5-1; J: TRBJ2-7; CDR3: ASSFTGTYEQY
length: 17; V: TRBV9; J: TRBJ2-6; CDR3: ASSDSPRHGDSGANVLT
length: 13; V: TRBV4-2; J: TRBJ1-5; CDR3: ASSSRDNSNQPQH
length: 13; V: TRBV7-3; J: TRBJ1-4; CDR3: ASSLRAGEGEKLF